The rows below give T cell receptor beta chains drawn from one sample of a study of CD4 T cells in relation to SARS-CoV-2 and coronaviruses. Clones were read by immunoSEQ multiplex PCR, and TCRdb kept only the in-frame ones, dropping some. The repertoire holds tens of thousands of clones, with under 95% as singletons. The sample comprised naive CD4+ T cells from PBMCs. The receptors come from an adult with COVID-19. CDR3s include the opening cysteine and the closing phenylalanine or tryptophan. A D gene is named only where the DNA matches it firmly.

V gene: TRBV7-3
D gene: NA
J gene: TRBJ2-1
CDR3 DNA: TGTGCCAGCAGCTTAATGGGCTGGAGTATTTCCAATAGGGACAATGAGCAGTTCTTC
CDR3 protein: CASSLMGWSISNRDNEQFF

V gene: TRBV3-1/TRBV3-2
D gene: NA
J gene: TRBJ2-7
CDR3 DNA: TGTGCCAGCAGCCAAGGGGGCGAGCAGTACTTC
CDR3 protein: CASSQGGEQYF

V gene: TRBV18
D gene: NA
J gene: TRBJ1-2
CDR3 DNA: TGTGCCAGCTCACCACCTCGTCGACAGAGCCAATATGGCTACACCTTC
CDR3 protein: CASSPPRRQSQYGYTF

V gene: TRBV21-1
D gene: NA
J gene: TRBJ1-3
CDR3 DNA: TGTGCCAGCAGACGGGGCGTAGAAGATGGAAACACCATATATTTT
CDR3 protein: CASRRGVEDGNTIYF

V gene: TRBV28
D gene: NA
J gene: TRBJ2-1
CDR3 DNA: TGTGCCAGCAGTTTTCAGGGTTCATTAGGCAATGAGCAGTTCTTC
CDR3 protein: CASSFQGSLGNEQFF

V gene: TRBV5-4
D gene: TRBD1
J gene: TRBJ1-1
CDR3 DNA: TGTGCCAGCAGCTTCGGACAGGGTGTGAACACTGAAGCTTTCTTT
CDR3 protein: CASSFGQGVNTEAFF

V gene: TRBV30
D gene: TRBD1
J gene: TRBJ2-3
CDR3 DNA: TGTGCCTGGAGACGACAGGGGAGCACAGATACGCAGTATTTT
CDR3 protein: CAWRRQGSTDTQYF

V gene: TRBV5-4
D gene: NA
J gene: TRBJ2-3
CDR3 DNA: TGTGCCAGCAGCCTCCCCAGGACCGGGGGCACAGATACGCAGTATTTT
CDR3 protein: CASSLPRTGGTDTQYF

V gene: TRBV9
D gene: NA
J gene: TRBJ2-1
CDR3 DNA: TGTGCCAGCAGCGTAGACCCGAGCTCCTACAATGAGCAGTTCTTC
CDR3 protein: CASSVDPSSYNEQFF

V gene: TRBV30
D gene: TRBD2
J gene: TRBJ2-1
CDR3 DNA: TGTGCCTGGAATCCGGGAGGAATTGAGCAGTTCTTC
CDR3 protein: CAWNPGGIEQFF

V gene: TRBV6-5
D gene: TRBD1
J gene: TRBJ1-6
CDR3 DNA: TGTGCCAGCAAGACAGGGGACTATAATTCACCCCTCCACTTT
CDR3 protein: CASKTGDYNSPLHF

V gene: TRBV30
D gene: NA
J gene: TRBJ1-5
CDR3 DNA: TGTGCCTGGAGTGTTGTGGGTTCCAATCAGCCCCAGCATTTT
CDR3 protein: CAWSVVGSNQPQHF

V gene: TRBV27
D gene: NA
J gene: TRBJ2-5
CDR3 DNA: TGTGCCAGCAGTTTATCCCCCTCGGGGACCCAGTACTTC
CDR3 protein: CASSLSPSGTQYF

V gene: TRBV2
D gene: TRBD1
J gene: TRBJ2-5
CDR3 DNA: TGTGCCACCTCAGGACAGGGGGTCTCTCCCGCGTTAGAGACCCAGTACTTC
CDR3 protein: CATSGQGVSPALETQYF

V gene: TRBV9
D gene: NA
J gene: TRBJ1-5
CDR3 DNA: TGTGCCAGCAGCGCCCTGGGGGACCAGCCCCAGCATTTT
CDR3 protein: CASSALGDQPQHF

V gene: TRBV5-6
D gene: TRBD1
J gene: TRBJ1-1
CDR3 DNA: TGTGCCAGCAGCTTGGCGGGACAGGGGTTTGCTGAAGCTTTCTTT
CDR3 protein: CASSLAGQGFAEAFF

V gene: TRBV5-4
D gene: TRBD1
J gene: TRBJ2-7
CDR3 DNA: TGTGCCAGCACACAGGGGGGAGCCGAGCAGTACTTC
CDR3 protein: CASTQGGAEQYF

V gene: TRBV19
D gene: NA
J gene: TRBJ2-7
CDR3 DNA: TGTGCAGTGAGAAGGACAGCCGACTCCTACGAGCAGTACTTC
CDR3 protein: CAVRRTADSYEQYF

V gene: TRBV7-2
D gene: NA
J gene: TRBJ1-6
CDR3 DNA: TGTGCCAGCAGCTCAAGGAGCGTGACCAATTCACCCCTCCACTTT
CDR3 protein: CASSSRSVTNSPLHF

V gene: TRBV5-4
D gene: NA
J gene: TRBJ2-6
CDR3 DNA: TGTGCCAGCAGCTTGCTGGGGAGCTCTGGGGCCAACGTCCTGACTTTC
CDR3 protein: CASSLLGSSGANVLTF

V gene: TRBV5-1
D gene: TRBD2
J gene: TRBJ2-5
CDR3 DNA: TGCGCCAGCAGCAAAGGGGGGACTAGCGGGAACCAAGAGACCCAGTACTTC
CDR3 protein: CASSKGGTSGNQETQYF

V gene: TRBV27
D gene: TRBD1
J gene: TRBJ2-3
CDR3 DNA: TGTGCCAGCAGCCCGTACAGGGGCGACGCAGATACGCAGTATTTT
CDR3 protein: CASSPYRGDADTQYF

V gene: TRBV5-1
D gene: TRBD1
J gene: TRBJ2-3
CDR3 DNA: TGCGCCAGCAGCCGGGACAGCAGCACAGATACGCAGTATTTT
CDR3 protein: CASSRDSSTDTQYF